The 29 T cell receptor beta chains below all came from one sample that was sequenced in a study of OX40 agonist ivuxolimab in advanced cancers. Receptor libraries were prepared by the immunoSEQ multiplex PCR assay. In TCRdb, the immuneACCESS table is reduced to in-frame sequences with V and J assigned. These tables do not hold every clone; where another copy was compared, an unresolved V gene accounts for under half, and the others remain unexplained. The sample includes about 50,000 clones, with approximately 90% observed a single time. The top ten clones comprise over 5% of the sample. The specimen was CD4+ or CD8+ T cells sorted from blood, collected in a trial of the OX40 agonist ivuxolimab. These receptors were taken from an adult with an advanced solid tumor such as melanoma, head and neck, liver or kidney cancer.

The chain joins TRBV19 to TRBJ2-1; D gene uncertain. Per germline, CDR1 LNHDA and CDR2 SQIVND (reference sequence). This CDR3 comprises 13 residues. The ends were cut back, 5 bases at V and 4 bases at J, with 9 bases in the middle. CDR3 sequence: CASSWAVYNEQFF. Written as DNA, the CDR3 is TGTGCCAGTAGTTGGGCAGTGTACAATGAGCAGTTCTTC.

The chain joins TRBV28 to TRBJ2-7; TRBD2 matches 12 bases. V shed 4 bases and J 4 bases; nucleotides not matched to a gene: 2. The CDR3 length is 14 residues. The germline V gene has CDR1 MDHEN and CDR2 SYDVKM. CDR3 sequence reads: CASSSGTSGYEQYF. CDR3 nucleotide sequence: TGTGCCAGCAGTTCCGGGACTAGCGGGTACGAGCAGTACTTC.

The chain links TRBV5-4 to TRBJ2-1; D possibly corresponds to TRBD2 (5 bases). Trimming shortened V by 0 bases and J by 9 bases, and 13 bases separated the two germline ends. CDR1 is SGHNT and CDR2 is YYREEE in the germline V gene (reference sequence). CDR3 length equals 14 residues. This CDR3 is CASSLEAGTSEQFF. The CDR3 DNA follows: TGTGCCAGCAGCTTGGAGGCAGGAACTAGTGAGCAGTTCTTC.

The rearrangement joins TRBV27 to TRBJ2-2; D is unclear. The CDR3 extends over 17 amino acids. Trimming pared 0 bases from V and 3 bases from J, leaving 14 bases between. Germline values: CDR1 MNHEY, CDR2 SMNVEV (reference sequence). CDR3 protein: CASSLSYPPGDTGELFF. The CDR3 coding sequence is TGTGCCAGCAGTTTATCGTACCCCCCAGGAGACACCGGGGAGCTGTTTTTT.

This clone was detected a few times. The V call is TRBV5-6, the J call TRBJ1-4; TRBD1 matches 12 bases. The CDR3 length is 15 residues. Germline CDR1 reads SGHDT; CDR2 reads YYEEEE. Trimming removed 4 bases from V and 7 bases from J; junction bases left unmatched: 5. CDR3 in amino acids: CASSQGQGAVEKLFF. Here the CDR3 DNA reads TGTGCCAGCAGCCAGGGACAGGGGGCTGTTGAAAAACTGTTTTTT.

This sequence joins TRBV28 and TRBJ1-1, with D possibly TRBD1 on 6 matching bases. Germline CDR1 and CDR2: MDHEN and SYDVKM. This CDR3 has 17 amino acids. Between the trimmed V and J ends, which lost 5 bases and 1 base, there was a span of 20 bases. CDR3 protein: CASSLRATQGWNTEAFF. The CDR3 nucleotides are TGTGCCAGCAGTCTAAGGGCAACACAGGGATGGAACACTGAAGCTTTCTTT. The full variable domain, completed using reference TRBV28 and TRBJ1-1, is DVKVTQSSRYLVKRTGEKVFLECVQDMDHENMFWYRQDPGLGLRLIYFSYDVKMKEKGDIPEGYSVSREKKERFSLILESASTNQTSMYLCASSLRATQGWNTEAFFGQGTRLTVV.

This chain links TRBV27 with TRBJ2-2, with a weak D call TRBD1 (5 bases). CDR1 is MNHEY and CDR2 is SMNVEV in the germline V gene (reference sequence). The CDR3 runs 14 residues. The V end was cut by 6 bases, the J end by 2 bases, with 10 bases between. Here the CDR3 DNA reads TGTGCCAGCAGCCCAGGACAAAACACCGGGGAGCTGTTTTTT. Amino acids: CASSPGQNTGELFF.

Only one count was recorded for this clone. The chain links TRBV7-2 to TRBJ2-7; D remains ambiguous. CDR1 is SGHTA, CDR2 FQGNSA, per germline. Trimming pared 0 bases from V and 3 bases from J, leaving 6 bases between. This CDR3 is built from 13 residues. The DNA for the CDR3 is TGTGCCAGCAGCTTAGCGTACGTCTACGAGCAGTACGTC. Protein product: CASSLAYVYEQYV.

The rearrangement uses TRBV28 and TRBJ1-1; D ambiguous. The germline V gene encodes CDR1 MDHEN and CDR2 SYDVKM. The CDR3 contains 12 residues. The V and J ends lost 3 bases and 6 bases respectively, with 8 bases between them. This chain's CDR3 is CASSLGSAEAFF. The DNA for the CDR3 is TGTGCCAGCAGTTTGGGTTCGGCTGAAGCTTTCTTT.

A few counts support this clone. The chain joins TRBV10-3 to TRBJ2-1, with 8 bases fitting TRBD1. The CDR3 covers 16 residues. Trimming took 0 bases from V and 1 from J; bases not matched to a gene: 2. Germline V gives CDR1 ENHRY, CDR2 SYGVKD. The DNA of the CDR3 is TGTGCCATCAGTGAGTCTCAGGGGGCTTCCTACAATGAGCAGTTCTTC. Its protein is CAISESQGASYNEQFF.

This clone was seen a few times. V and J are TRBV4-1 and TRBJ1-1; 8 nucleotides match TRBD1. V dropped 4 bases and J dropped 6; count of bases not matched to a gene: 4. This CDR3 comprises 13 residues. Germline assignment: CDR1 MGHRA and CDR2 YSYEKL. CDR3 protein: CASSRTGIPEAFF. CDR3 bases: TGCGCCAGCAGCCGGACAGGGATACCTGAAGCTTTCTTT.

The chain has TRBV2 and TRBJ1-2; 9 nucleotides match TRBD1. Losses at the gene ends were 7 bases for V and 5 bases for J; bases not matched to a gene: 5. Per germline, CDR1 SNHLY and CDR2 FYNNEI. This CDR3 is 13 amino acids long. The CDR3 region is CASIMGQGYGYTF. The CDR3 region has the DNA TGTGCCAGCATCATGGGACAGGGTTATGGCTACACCTTC.

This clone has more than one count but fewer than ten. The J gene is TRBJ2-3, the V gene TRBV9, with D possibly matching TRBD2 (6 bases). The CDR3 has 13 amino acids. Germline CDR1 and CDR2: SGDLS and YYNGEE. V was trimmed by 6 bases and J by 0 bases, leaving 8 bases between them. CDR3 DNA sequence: TGTGCCAGCAACGGAGGGAGCACAGATACGCAGTATTTT. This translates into CASNGGSTDTQYF.

The DNA of the CDR3 is TGTGCCAGTAGTAATACGGCTTACAATGAGCAGTTCTTC. It yields the protein CASSNTAYNEQFF. The rearrangement links TRBV19 to TRBJ2-1, with D unresolved. V shed 4 bases and J shed 4 bases, with 8 bases lying between them. There are 13 residues in the CDR3. Germline V gene sequence: CDR1 LNHDA, CDR2 SQIVND (reference sequence).

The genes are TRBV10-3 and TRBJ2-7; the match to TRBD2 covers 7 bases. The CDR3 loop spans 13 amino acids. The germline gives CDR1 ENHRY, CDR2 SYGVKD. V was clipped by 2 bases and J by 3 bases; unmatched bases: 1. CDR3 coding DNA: TGTGCCATCAGTGAGGGCGGGAGCTACGAGCAGTACTTC. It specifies CAISEGGSYEQYF.

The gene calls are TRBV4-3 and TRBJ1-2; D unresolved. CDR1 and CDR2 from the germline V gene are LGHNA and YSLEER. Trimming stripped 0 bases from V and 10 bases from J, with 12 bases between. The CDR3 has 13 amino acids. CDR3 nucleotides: TGCGCCAGCAGCCAAGAGGAGCACCGGGACTACACCTTC. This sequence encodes CASSQEEHRDYTF.

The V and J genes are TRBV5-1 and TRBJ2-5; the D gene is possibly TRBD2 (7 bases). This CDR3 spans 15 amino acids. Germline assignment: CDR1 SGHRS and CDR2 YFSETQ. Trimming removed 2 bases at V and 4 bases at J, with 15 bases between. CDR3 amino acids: CASSFGGGDVETQYF. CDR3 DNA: TGCGCCAGCAGCTTCGGAGGGGGGGACGTAGAGACCCAGTACTTC.

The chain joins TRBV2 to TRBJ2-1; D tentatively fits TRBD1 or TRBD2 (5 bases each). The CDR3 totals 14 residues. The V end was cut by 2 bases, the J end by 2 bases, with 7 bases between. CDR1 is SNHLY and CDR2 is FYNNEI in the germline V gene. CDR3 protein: CASSELGPYNEQFF. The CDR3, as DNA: TGTGCCAGCAGTGAATTGGGACCCTACAATGAGCAGTTCTTC.

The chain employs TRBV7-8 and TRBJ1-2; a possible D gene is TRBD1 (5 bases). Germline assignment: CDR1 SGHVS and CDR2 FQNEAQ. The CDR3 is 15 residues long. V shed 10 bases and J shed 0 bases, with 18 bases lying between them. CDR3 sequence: CATLGLHVSNYGYTF. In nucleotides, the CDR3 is TGTGCCACCTTGGGACTCCACGTATCTAACTATGGCTACACCTTC.

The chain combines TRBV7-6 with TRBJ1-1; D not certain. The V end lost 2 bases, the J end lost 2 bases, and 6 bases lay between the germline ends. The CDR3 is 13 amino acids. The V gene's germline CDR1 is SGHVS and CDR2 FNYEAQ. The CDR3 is CASSLRYNTEAFF. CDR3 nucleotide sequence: TGTGCCAGCAGCTTAAGGTACAACACTGAAGCTTTCTTT.

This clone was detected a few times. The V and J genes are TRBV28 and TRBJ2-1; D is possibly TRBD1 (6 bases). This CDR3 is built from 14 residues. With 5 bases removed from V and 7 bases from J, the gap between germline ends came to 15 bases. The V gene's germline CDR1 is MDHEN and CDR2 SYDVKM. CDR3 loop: CASSLIQGVNEQFF. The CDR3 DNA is TGTGCCAGCAGTCTAATACAGGGTGTGAATGAGCAGTTCTTC.

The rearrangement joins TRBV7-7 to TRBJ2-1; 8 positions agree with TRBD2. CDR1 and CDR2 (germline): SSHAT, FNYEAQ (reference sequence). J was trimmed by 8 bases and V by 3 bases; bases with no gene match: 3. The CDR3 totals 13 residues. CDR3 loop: CASSFREGDEQFF. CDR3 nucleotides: TGTGCCAGCAGCTTTCGGGAGGGGGATGAGCAGTTCTTC. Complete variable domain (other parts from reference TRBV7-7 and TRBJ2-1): GAGVSQSPRYKVTKRGQDVTLRCDPISSHATLYWYQQALGQGPEFLTYFNYEAQPDKSGLPSDRFSAERPEGSISTLTIQRTEQRDSAMYRCASSFREGDEQFFGPGTRLTVL.

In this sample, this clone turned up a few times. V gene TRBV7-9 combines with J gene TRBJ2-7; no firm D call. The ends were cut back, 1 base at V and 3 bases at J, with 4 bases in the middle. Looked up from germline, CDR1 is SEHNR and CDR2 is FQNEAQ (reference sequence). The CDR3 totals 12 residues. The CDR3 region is CASSLVGYEQYV. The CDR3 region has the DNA TGTGCCAGCAGCTTAGTGGGCTACGAGCAGTACGTC.

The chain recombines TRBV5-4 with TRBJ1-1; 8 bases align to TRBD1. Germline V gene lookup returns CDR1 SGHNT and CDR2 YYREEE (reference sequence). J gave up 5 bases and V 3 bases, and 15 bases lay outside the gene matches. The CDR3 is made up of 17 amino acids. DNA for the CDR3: TGTGCCAGCAGCTCCGGTGGATGGGCAGGGGGCGAAACTGAAGCTTTCTTT. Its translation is CASSSGGWAGGETEAFF.

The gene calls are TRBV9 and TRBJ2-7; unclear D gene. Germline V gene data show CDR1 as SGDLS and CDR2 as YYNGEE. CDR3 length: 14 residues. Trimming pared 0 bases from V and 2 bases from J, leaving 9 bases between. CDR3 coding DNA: TGTGCCAGCAGCGTAGGAGCTGGAGCCTACGAGCAGTACTTC. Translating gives CASSVGAGAYEQYF.

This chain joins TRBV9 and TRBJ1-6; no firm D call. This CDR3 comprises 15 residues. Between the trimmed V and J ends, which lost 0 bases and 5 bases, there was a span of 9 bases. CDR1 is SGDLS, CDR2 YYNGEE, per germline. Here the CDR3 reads CASSVVGSDNSPLHF. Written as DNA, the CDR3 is TGTGCCAGCAGCGTAGTGGGGTCTGATAATTCACCCCTCCACTTT.

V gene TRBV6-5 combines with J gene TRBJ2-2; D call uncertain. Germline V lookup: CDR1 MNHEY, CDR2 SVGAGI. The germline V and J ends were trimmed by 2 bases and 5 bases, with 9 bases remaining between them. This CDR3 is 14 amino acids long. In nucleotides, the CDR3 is TGTGCCAGCAGTTACGGGCGTTTTACCGGGGAGCTGTTTTTT. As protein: CASSYGRFTGELFF.

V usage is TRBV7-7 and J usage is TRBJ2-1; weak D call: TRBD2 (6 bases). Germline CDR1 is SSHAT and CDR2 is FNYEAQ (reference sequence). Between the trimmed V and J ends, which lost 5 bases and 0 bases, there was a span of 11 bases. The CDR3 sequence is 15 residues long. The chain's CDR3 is CASSQRVLSYNEQFF. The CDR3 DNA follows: TGTGCCAGCAGCCAGCGGGTGCTCTCCTACAATGAGCAGTTCTTC.

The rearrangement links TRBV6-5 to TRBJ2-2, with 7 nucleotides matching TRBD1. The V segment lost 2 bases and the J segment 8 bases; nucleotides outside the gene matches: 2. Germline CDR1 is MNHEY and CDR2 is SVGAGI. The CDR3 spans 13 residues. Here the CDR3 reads CASSYGGQGELFF. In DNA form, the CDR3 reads TGTGCCAGCAGTTACGGGGGACAGGGGGAGCTGTTTTTT.